This T cell receptor (beta chain) was documented in a study of blood T cell repertoires in COVID-19. Overall study context: The samples span acute and convalescent COVID-19 from the United States, Italy and Spain.

V was clipped by 3 bases and J by 5 bases, with 14 bases between them. Per the germline V gene, CDR1 is SNHLY and CDR2 is FYNNEI. The CDR3 has 14 amino acids. As handled by the study authors: Amplification from reference gene primers served as the basis for estimated nucleated cell counts. Profiled with immunoSEQ multiplex PCR; TCRdb holds only in-frame clones, not every one. V and J calls and clone size follow that table, whereas D and trimming were derived from the DNA. This table has 150,000 to 200,000 clones, roughly 85% appearing once. V gene TRBV2 combines with J gene TRBJ2-7; D not resolved. The sample comprised peripheral blood. The sequence came from a man aged 55 to 69 with acute or convalescent COVID-19. CDR3 nucleotide sequence: TGTGCCAGCAGTGATCGGTCCAGGCCCCACGAGCAGTACTTC. Translating gives CASSDRSRPHEQYF. The variable domain in full, completed from reference TRBV2 and TRBJ2-7, reads EPEVTQTPSHQVTQMGQEVILRCVPISNHLYFYWYRQILGQKVEFLVSFYNNEISEKSEIFDDQFSVERPDGSNFTLKIRSTKLEDSAMYFCASSDRSRPHEQYFGPGTRLTVT.